This T cell receptor beta chain was recovered during a study of T cells in Graves' hyperthyroidism and ophthalmopathy (dated by TCRdb to between 2019 and 2020). About the study as a whole: Peripheral blood samples were taken at the time of initial diagnosis, prior to any treatment. Prospective prediction of ophthalmopathy was tested in an independent validation cohort consisting of about 19 hyperthyroidism patients and 15 or so patients who later progressed to ophthalmopathy. To identify TCR V-J signatures that set the groups apart, the researchers used a discovery cohort of 100 patients, made up of 40 to 45 with Graves' ophthalmopathy and approximately 57 with stable Graves' hyperthyroidism. Once sampling was done, hyperthyroidism patients were given methimazole at a starting dose of 30 mg daily, whereas ophthalmopathy patients were given high-dose intravenous methylprednisolone. In about 6 Graves' hyperthyroidism patients, the study also compared T-cell repertoires from thyroid tissue with T-cell repertoires from blood. The 80 to 100 discovery patients were randomly divided into training and test sets at a 7:3 ratio. The paper reports TCR Vbeta CDR3 sequencing of approximately 140 peripheral blood samples: approximately 43 ophthalmopathy, 75 to 80 hyperthyroidism and 17 progressor patients. The research as a whole found: In validation, progression to ophthalmopathy was predicted by the model with nearly 71% sensitivity and approximately 78% specificity, a median of roughly 6 months before onset. No statistical method was used to set the sample size in advance, and investigators knew the group allocation. Most expanded thyroid clonotypes (frequency above 0.001) were also detected in blood, suggesting blood repertoires may reflect thyroid immune responses. Ophthalmopathy was separated from stable hyperthyroidism by a 13 V-J signature model, with around 90% sensitivity and 81% to 82% specificity obtained in cross-validation and 80%/75% obtained in testing.

Amplification of TCR beta CDR3 regions was carried out from RNA transcripts. A first-round RT-PCR of the TCR CDR3 used the HTBI primer set with the Qiagen OneStep RT-PCR kit. The libraries were constructed in a second round of multiplex PCR and then size-selected and purified. Sequencing of the libraries was done on an Illumina HiSeq2000 using paired-end 100 bp reads. The authors' pipeline ran thus. SOAPnuke was used to process the raw data, throwing out any read that contained adapters or uncalled bases, had a mean Phred below 15, or lacked an exact constant-primer or identifier match. High-quality paired reads were merged with COPE v1.2.5, and unique nucleotide sequences were defined as clonotypes. MiTCR v1.1 was used to align the clonotypes against IMGT TRBV, TRBD and TRBJ reference segments. The analysis included only V-J combinations with a frequency above 0.0001, which together covered about 99% of the repertoires. A TCS score was defined as the ratio of F50 (clonal expansion) to E x V (chaos), with BLOSUM62-based TCRdist applied between CDR3 peptides within each V-J. Welch's t-statistics and random forest reduced fewer than 600 V-J features to 10 to 15, which were used in a naive Bayes classifier (R e1071). TCRdb ran its own pipeline on the public reads, namely fastp trimming at Q25 and MiXCR clone calling, and kept in-frame beta chains. Every CDR3 protein is listed once, alongside the most common genes and DNA of its rows. Clone size and V and J calls follow TCRdb, not the original study. In all, the sample holds hundreds of thousands of distinct CDR3 sequences, and under 15% of those were seen once. Around 13% of the sample lies in the top ten.

Ophthalmopathy patients had moderately to severely active disease, Clinical Activity Score of at least 3, NOSPECS grade of at least 4, and duration under 3 months. Patients with uncontrolled infections, other autoimmune diseases, pregnancy or lactation were excluded. Diagnoses were established on the basis of clinical symptoms, serum thyroxine and TRAb, thyroid ultrasound, and orbital computed tomography. PBMCs were isolated from approximately 10 ml of fresh peripheral blood by Ficoll-Paque density gradient centrifugation. Total RNA was extracted using Trizol reagent, and RNA quality was assessed on an Agilent 2100 Bioanalyzer. The CDR3 numbers 14 residues from cysteine through phenylalanine. The only DNA kept is the CDR3, 42 bases in frame from the first base. CDR1 and CDR2 were assigned from the germline V gene (reference sequence) as DFQATT and SNEGSKA. Trimming costs V 1 base and J 2 bases, and their ends lie 11 bases apart.

Ten or more counts support this clonotype. Its binding antigen is unknown. Base qualities are not recorded, but no much larger clone differs from it by a single base. The sequence joins TRBV20-1 to TRBJ1-1; TRBD1 is a possible D gene, resting on 5 matching bases. The TCR sequence derives from a man aged 18 to 35 with Graves' ophthalmopathy. Material: blood. CDR3 reads: CSARGGLSNTEAFF. The base sequence is TGCAGTGCTAGAGGGGGCCTGAGTAACACTGAAGCTTTCTTT.